Each of the 31 T cell receptor beta chains below was sequenced from the same sample in a study of OX40 agonist ivuxolimab in advanced cancers. TCRdb's copy holds only in-frame clones and misses some; the assay was immunoSEQ multiplex PCR. The repertoire holds some 50,000 clones, with approximately 90% as singletons. Sequenced here: CD4+ or CD8+ T cells sorted from blood, sampled in a trial of the OX40 agonist ivuxolimab. Receptor source: an adult with an advanced solid tumor such as melanoma, head and neck, liver or kidney cancer.

This clone was found once. The chain joins TRBV28 to TRBJ2-7; D unclear. The CDR3 is made up of 14 amino acids. The V gene lost 6 bases and the J gene lost 6 bases, with 18 bases spanning the gap. The V gene's germline CDR1 is MDHEN and CDR2 SYDVKM. CDR3 sequence (DNA): TGTGCCAGCAGCGGACCCCCCCTGTTTCGCGAGCAGTACTTC. Its translation: CASSGPPLFREQYF.

J is TRBJ2-7 and V is TRBV5-1; perhaps D is TRBD1 or TRBD2 (6 bases each). Looked up from germline, CDR1 is SGHRS and CDR2 is YFSETQ. The CDR3 is 16 residues long. The germline V and J ends were trimmed by 4 bases and 0 bases, with 17 bases remaining between them. Here the CDR3 reads CASSMRRGVSSYEQYF. The CDR3, as DNA: TGCGCCAGCAGCATGCGGAGGGGGGTTAGCTCCTACGAGCAGTACTTC.

This sequence joins TRBV5-5 and TRBJ1-1; 7 positions match TRBD1. Losses at the gene ends were 4 bases for V and 4 bases for J; bases not matched to a gene: 4. CDR3 length equals 13 residues. The V gene's germline CDR1 is SGHKS and CDR2 YYEKEE (reference sequence). CDR3 amino acids: CASSLQGSTEAFF. The CDR3 DNA follows: TGTGCCAGCAGCCTACAGGGGAGCACTGAAGCTTTCTTT.

The rearrangement joins TRBV7-9 to TRBJ2-3; 13 bases are a match to TRBD2. The CDR3 length is 17 residues. Looked up from germline, CDR1 is SEHNR and CDR2 is FQNEAQ (reference sequence). Unmatched junction bases numbered 10, after V lost 6 bases and J lost 4 bases. The CDR3 is CASSETWTSGSPDTQYF. In DNA form, the CDR3 reads TGTGCCAGCAGTGAAACCTGGACTAGCGGGAGCCCAGATACGCAGTATTTT. Filled out from reference TRBV7-9 and TRBJ2-3, the complete variable domain reads DTGVSQNPRHKITKRGQNVTFRCDPISEHNRLYWYRQTLGQGPEFLTYFQNEAQLEKSRLLSDRFSAERPKGSFSTLEIQRTEQGDSAMYLCASSETWTSGSPDTQYFGPGTRLTVL.

This rearrangement joins TRBV28 to TRBJ2-5; TRBD1 matches at 8 bases. The CDR3 runs 13 residues. Germline lookup yields CDR1 MDHEN and CDR2 SYDVKM. J gave up 5 bases and V 6 bases, and 5 bases lay outside the gene matches. The CDR3 bases are TGTGCCAGCAGCCCAGGGGGCGTTGAGACCCAGTACTTC. The encoded protein is CASSPGGVETQYF.

V and J are TRBV19 and TRBJ2-3, with TRBD1 as a possible D gene (6 bases). The CDR3 is made up of 17 amino acids. Trimming removed 2 bases at V and 6 bases at J, with 21 bases between. CDR1 is LNHDA, CDR2 SQIVND, per germline (reference sequence). The DNA of the CDR3 is TGTGCCAGTAGTATACAACAGGGAAAGCCTACTTCGGATACGCAGTATTTT. Translated, it gives CASSIQQGKPTSDTQYF.

This clone was detected only once. V and J are TRBV28 and TRBJ2-7; D is undetermined. The germline V gene encodes CDR1 MDHEN and CDR2 SYDVKM. The CDR3 spans 12 residues. V was shortened by 11 bases and J by 0 bases, with 11 bases between the two germline ends. This CDR3 reads CAAGRRSYEQYF. Here the CDR3 DNA reads TGTGCCGCCGGACGGCGCTCCTACGAGCAGTACTTC.

The chain is built from TRBV2 and TRBJ2-7; TRBD2 agrees at 7 bases. There are 15 residues in the CDR3. The J segment lost 3 bases and the V segment lost 1 base, leaving 6 bases of the junction unmatched. Germline V gene sequence: CDR1 SNHLY, CDR2 FYNNEI. CDR3 bases: TGTGCCAGCAGTGAAGTCCGGCTAGCGGTCTACGAGCAGTACTTC. This gives the protein CASSEVRLAVYEQYF.

This clone was counted once. This sequence joins TRBV7-9 and TRBJ2-2, with 10 nucleotides matching TRBD2. The germline V gene has CDR1 SEHNR and CDR2 FQNEAQ (reference sequence). The CDR3 extends over 16 amino acids. The ends lost 1 base at V and 6 bases at J; junction bases unmatched: 5. The CDR3 nucleotides read TGTGCCAGCAGCTTAGGGCTAGCGGGAGCATCCGGGGAGCTGTTTTTT. This sequence encodes CASSLGLAGASGELFF.

The chain recombines TRBV10-3 with TRBJ2-6, with TRBD1 matching 7 bases. This CDR3 region has 17 residues. V gave up 2 bases and J gave up 6 bases; unmatched junction bases: 10. From germline, CDR1 is ENHRY and CDR2 SYGVKD. The CDR3 sequence is CAISEPGTERLANVLTF. CDR3 DNA: TGTGCCATCAGTGAGCCCGGGACAGAACGTCTGGCCAACGTCCTGACTTTC.

For the CDR3, the DNA is TGTGCCAGCAGCTTAGATGCGGGGGACAGCTATGGCTACACCTTC. It yields the protein CASSLDAGDSYGYTF. The chain has TRBV11-3 and TRBJ1-2; 7 positions agree with TRBD1. The CDR3 covers 15 residues. Germline CDR1 and CDR2: SGHNT and YENEEA. The trim removed 0 bases at V and 4 bases at J, leaving 5 bases unmatched.

This chain uses TRBV19 with TRBJ1-3; 8 bases fit TRBD1. The CDR3 runs 15 residues. Germline V gene lookup returns CDR1 LNHDA and CDR2 SQIVND (reference sequence). V dropped 4 bases and J dropped 2; count of bases not matched to a gene: 4. The CDR3 loop reads CASSTLQGAGNTIYF. The CDR3 nucleotides are TGTGCCAGTAGTACGTTACAGGGGGCTGGAAACACCATATATTTT. The entire variable domain, with the rest obtained from reference TRBV19 and TRBJ1-3, is as follows: DGGITQSPKYLFRKEGQNVTLSCEQNLNHDAMYWYRQDPGQGLRLIYYSQIVNDFQKGDIAEGYSVSREKKESFPLTVTSAQKNPTAFYLCASSTLQGAGNTIYFGEGSWLTVV.

The chain uses TRBV2 and TRBJ2-4; 9 bases fit TRBD1. Trimming removed 10 bases from V and 0 bases from J; junction bases left unmatched: 10. CDR3 length: 16 amino acids. Germline V lookup: CDR1 SNHLY, CDR2 FYNNEI. The DNA for the CDR3 is TGTGCCACCTCCGACAGGGGGGGATTAGCCAAAAACATTCAGTACTTC. Protein sequence: CATSDRGGLAKNIQYF.

The sample holds a few counts of this clone. The chain is built from TRBV6-1 and TRBJ2-7, with D perhaps being TRBD1 or TRBD2 (5 bases each). CDR1 and CDR2 (germline): MNHNS, SASEGT. V was trimmed by 6 bases and J by 0 bases, leaving 15 bases between them. The CDR3 is made up of 15 amino acids. This CDR3 is CASSETWDASYEQYF. CDR3 in DNA: TGTGCCAGCAGCGAGACCTGGGACGCCTCCTACGAGCAGTACTTC.

This chain links TRBV5-1 with TRBJ2-7, with D unclear. This CDR3 region has 13 residues. Germline V gives CDR1 SGHRS, CDR2 YFSETQ. Trimming took off 2 bases at V and 0 bases at J, with 6 bases between the two ends. This chain's CDR3 is CASSLSSSYEQYF. The CDR3 region has the DNA TGCGCCAGCAGCTTATCTTCCTCCTACGAGCAGTACTTC.

The chain recombines TRBV27 with TRBJ2-7, with TRBD2 matching over 9 bases. Germline lookup yields CDR1 MNHEY and CDR2 SMNVEV (reference sequence). The CDR3 is 13 amino acids. Trimming took 6 bases from V and 6 from J; bases not matched to a gene: 6. The CDR3 DNA reads TGTGCCAGCAGGGCTAGCGGGGTTCCCGAGCAGTACTTC. Its protein is CASRASGVPEQYF.

V is TRBV10-2 and J is TRBJ2-7; D gene uncertain. The V end was cut by 6 bases, the J end by 0 bases, with 9 bases between. The V gene's germline CDR1 is WSHSY and CDR2 SAAADI. The CDR3 is made up of 13 amino acids. The CDR3: CASRNTNSYEQYF. Here the CDR3 DNA reads TGCGCCAGCAGAAACACCAACTCCTACGAGCAGTACTTC.

In regard to this clone: The junction does not match germline at one end; this may be a read error. The V and J genes are TRBV28 and TRBJ2-7; 8 bases are shared with TRBD2. There are 16 residues in the CDR3. Germline CDR1 reads MDHEN; CDR2 reads SYDVKM. CDR3 nucleotide sequence: TGTGCCAGCTGTTTCGGGGGGGGGCCGGGGGCCTACGAGCAGTACTTC. Amino acids: CASCFGGGPGAYEQYF.

V and J are TRBV5-1 and TRBJ2-5; no firm D call. CDR3 length: 13 amino acids. The V gene lost 5 bases and the J gene lost 5 bases, with 13 bases spanning the gap. Germline CDR1 SGHRS, CDR2 YFSETQ. The CDR3 DNA reads TGCGCCAGCAGTGGGGTGACAAAGGAGACCCAGTACTTC. This codes for CASSGVTKETQYF.

This chain joins TRBV7-9 and TRBJ2-7, with 11 bases lining up with TRBD2. The CDR3 runs to 18 residues. The germline V gene has CDR1 SEHNR and CDR2 FQNEAQ (reference sequence). V trimming: 0 bases; J trimming: 1 base; junction bases outside the gene matches: 8. CDR3 sequence (DNA): TGTGCCAGCAGCTTAGCTTTGGGACTAGCGGAGGAATCCTACGAGCAGTACTTC. Translated: CASSLALGLAEESYEQYF.

This chain joins TRBV11-3 and TRBJ2-3; D unresolved. V lost 5 bases, J lost 8 bases, and 14 bases lay in between. Germline V lookup: CDR1 SGHNT, CDR2 YENEEA. This CDR3 contains 13 residues. In DNA form, the CDR3 reads TGTGCCAGCAGCCTGCTCCGGTCCGGTACGCAGTATTTT. Translated: CASSLLRSGTQYF.

This sequence joins TRBV2 and TRBJ1-2; TRBD1 agrees at 9 bases. Germline values: CDR1 SNHLY, CDR2 FYNNEI. Trimming cost V 9 bases and J 3 bases; bases outside gene matches: 8. The CDR3 covers 14 residues. CDR3 sequence reads: CASSPGTGYYGYTF. The CDR3 nucleotides are TGTGCCAGTAGTCCCGGGACAGGGTACTATGGCTACACCTTC.

The chain links TRBV2 to TRBJ1-1; unclear D gene. CDR3 length: 16 amino acids. With 6 bases removed from V and 1 base from J, the gap between germline ends came to 18 bases. CDR1 and CDR2 (germline): SNHLY, FYNNEI. DNA for the CDR3: TGTGCCAGCAGCCCCGCCGTGAGTAACCCGAACACTGAAGCTTTCTTT. Its translation is CASSPAVSNPNTEAFF.

This clone has just a few counts. The chain employs TRBV2 and TRBJ2-4; TRBD1 is a possible D gene (5 bases). With 6 bases removed from V and 0 bases from J, the gap between germline ends came to 6 bases. Germline V CDR1 and CDR2: SNHLY, FYNNEI. The CDR3 is 13 residues long. CDR3 loop: CASRTVAKNIQYF. The CDR3 nucleotides read TGTGCCAGCAGGACAGTAGCCAAAAACATTCAGTACTTC.

This chain uses TRBV11-3 with TRBJ2-2, with 7 bases aligning to TRBD2. CDR1 is SGHNT, CDR2 YENEEA, per germline. CDR3 length equals 17 residues. Trimming cost V 3 bases and J 6 bases; bases outside gene matches: 13. CDR3 protein: CASSLRTGTILSGELFF. CDR3 coding DNA: TGTGCCAGCAGCTTGCGTACCGGGACTATATTATCCGGGGAGCTGTTTTTT. The entire variable domain, with the rest obtained from reference TRBV11-3 and TRBJ2-2, is as follows: EAGVVQSPRYKIIEKKQPVAFWCNPISGHNTLYWYLQNLGQGPELLIRYENEEAVDDSQLPKDRFSAERLKGVDSTLKIQPAELGDSAVYLCASSLRTGTILSGELFFGEGSRLTVL.

The chain combines TRBV19 with TRBJ2-4; 11 nucleotides agree with TRBD1. Unmatched junction bases numbered 12, after V lost 5 bases and J lost 0 bases. The CDR3 has 19 amino acids. The germline V gene encodes CDR1 LNHDA and CDR2 SQIVND (reference sequence). CDR3 region: CASSSSGTGGHLAKNIQYF. CDR3 nucleotides: TGTGCCAGTAGTTCCTCCGGGACAGGGGGACACTTAGCCAAAAACATTCAGTACTTC.

The V gene is TRBV28, the J gene TRBJ1-1; D possibly corresponds to TRBD1 (5 bases). The CDR3 spans 15 residues. Germline V gene data show CDR1 as MDHEN and CDR2 as SYDVKM. Trimming took 5 bases from V and 0 from J, leaving 13 bases between them. CDR3 nucleotide sequence: TGTGCCAGCAGTCTCCCGACAGCAATGAACACTGAAGCTTTCTTT. It codes for CASSLPTAMNTEAFF.

CDR3 sequence reads: CASSVVHNYGYTF. The CDR3 DNA reads TGTGCCAGCAGCGTAGTACATAACTATGGCTACACCTTC. The chain joins TRBV9 to TRBJ1-2, with D unclear. The V end was cut by 0 bases, the J end by 1 base, with 4 bases between. The V gene's germline CDR1 is SGDLS and CDR2 YYNGEE. This CDR3 spans 13 amino acids.

The chain has TRBV15 and TRBJ2-7, with 9 bases lining up with TRBD2. In germline, CDR1 is LNHNV, CDR2 YYDKDF (reference sequence). J gave up 2 bases and V 3 bases, and 2 bases lay outside the gene matches. The CDR3 runs to 14 residues. CDR3 in DNA: TGTGCCACCAGCAGGGGACTAGCCGCCTACGAGCAGTACTTC. Translating gives CATSRGLAAYEQYF.

This chain joins TRBV7-3 and TRBJ2-1; D uncertain. The V gene's germline CDR1 is SGHTA and CDR2 FQGTGA. CDR3 size: 13 residues. The germline V and J ends were trimmed by 4 bases and 5 bases, with 9 bases remaining between them. The CDR3 spells CASSSTRHNEQFF. The CDR3 DNA reads TGTGCCAGCAGCTCCACACGCCACAATGAGCAGTTCTTC.

This clone has a single count. The chain recombines TRBV10-3 with TRBJ2-3; TRBD1 is a possible D gene (6 bases). Per the germline V gene, CDR1 is ENHRY and CDR2 is SYGVKD. V was cut by 7 bases and J by 5 bases, with 25 bases left in between. The CDR3 is 17 amino acids. CDR3 sequence (DNA): TGTGCCATCAACGGGACATTTAACATTTGTAACAGAGATACGCAGTATTTT. It codes for CAINGTFNICNRDTQYF.